The 17 T cell receptor beta chains in this list originate from one sample, sequenced in a study of PD-1 blockade in classical Hodgkin lymphoma. Specified time point: newly diagnosed, previously untreated cHL patient sample. CD8+ T cell isolation from thawed PBMCs was performed by magnetic negative selection. Produced via immunoSEQ multiplex PCR; TCRdb's table is partial and in-frame only. Of some 10,000 clones listed, about nine tenths are singletons. Input material: CD8+ T cells from blood. The source is a human donor with classical Hodgkin lymphoma.

The J gene is TRBJ2-7, the V gene TRBV29-1, with 8 bases that match TRBD2. The CDR3 has 13 amino acids. Trimming took 7 bases from V and 2 from J; bases not matched to a gene: 7. Germline V lookup: CDR1 SQVTM, CDR2 ANQGSEA. The chain's CDR3 is CSATGGRTYEQYF. Written as DNA, the CDR3 is TGCAGCGCCACGGGGGGGCGCACCTACGAGCAGTACTTC.

The chain links TRBV19 to TRBJ1-2, with TRBD1 as a possible D gene (6 bases). V was pared by 2 bases and J by 6 bases, with 10 bases between. Per the germline V gene, CDR1 is LNHDA and CDR2 is SQIVND (reference sequence). The CDR3 has 13 residues. Here the CDR3 reads CASSIWGAHGYTF. CDR3 coding DNA: TGTGCCAGTAGTATATGGGGGGCGCATGGCTACACCTTC.

The chain links TRBV4-3 to TRBJ2-2, with D perhaps assigned TRBD1 or TRBD2 (5 bases each). The V gene's germline CDR1 is LGHNA and CDR2 YSLEER. The CDR3 is 20 residues long. Trimming took 0 bases from V and 0 from J, leaving 20 bases between them. CDR3 region: CASSQDFWGINLSNTGELFF. In nucleotides, the CDR3 is TGCGCCAGCAGCCAAGATTTCTGGGGGATTAACCTTTCGAACACCGGGGAGCTGTTTTTT.

The J gene is TRBJ2-7, the V gene TRBV7-8; 8 bases line up with TRBD1. This CDR3 spans 15 amino acids. Germline CDR1 and CDR2: SGHVS and FQNEAQ. J lost 4 bases, V lost 1 base, and 6 bases had no gene match. CDR3 amino acids: CASSLVGQGAYEQYF. CDR3 DNA: TGTGCCAGCAGCTTAGTTGGGCAGGGGGCGTACGAGCAGTACTTC.

The V and J genes are TRBV6-1 and TRBJ2-3, with 15 bases fitting TRBD2. V lost 2 bases, J lost 4 bases, and 13 bases stayed unmatched. The CDR3 covers 20 residues. Germline CDR1 and CDR2: MNHNS and SASEGT. The DNA of the CDR3 is TGTGCCAGCAGTGAATACGGGACTAGCGGGGGGCTCGGACTAGCAGATACGCAGTATTTT. As protein: CASSEYGTSGGLGLADTQYF.

V is TRBV27 and J is TRBJ1-2; no clear D gene. V dropped 5 bases and J dropped 3 bases, with 19 bases sitting between them. CDR1 and CDR2 from the germline V gene are MNHEY and SMNVEV (reference sequence). This CDR3 comprises 16 residues. CDR3 sequence reads: CASSPWAPLGDYGYTF. CDR3 DNA sequence: TGTGCCAGCAGTCCCTGGGCCCCTTTGGGAGACTATGGCTACACCTTC.

The DNA for the CDR3 is TGTGCCAGCAGCGCCGTGACGCCCGCCTATGGCTACACCTTC. It codes for CASSAVTPAYGYTF. The chain has TRBV7-9 and TRBJ1-2; the D is unclear. V lost 5 bases, J lost 4 bases, and 14 bases lay in between. CDR3 length equals 14 residues. CDR1 is SEHNR and CDR2 is FQNEAQ in the germline V gene (reference sequence).

The rearrangement uses TRBV10-3 and TRBJ2-7, with D perhaps being TRBD1 or TRBD2 (5 bases each). Germline CDR1 ENHRY, CDR2 SYGVKD. Trimming removed 7 bases at V and 2 bases at J, with 36 bases between. There are 21 residues in the CDR3. CDR3 nucleotide sequence: TGTGCCATCAATCCTGGTTGGGACCCTTCCATCCGGGGACGGAATCCCTACGAGCAGTACTTC. It yields the protein CAINPGWDPSIRGRNPYEQYF.

The V call is TRBV27, the J call TRBJ1-6; D gene uncertain. This CDR3 is built from 13 residues. Germline V gene data show CDR1 as MNHEY and CDR2 as SMNVEV (reference sequence). CDR3 sequence: CPRRARDNSPLHF. The CDR3 region has the DNA TGTCCCCGCCGGGCCAGAGATAATTCACCCCTCCACTTT.

The CDR3 DNA follows: TGTGCCAGCGGCCCTCCGAGCTCCTATAATTCACCCCTCCACTTT. Translating gives CASGPPSSYNSPLHF. V is TRBV7-4 and J is TRBJ1-6, with D hard to call. CDR1 is SGHVT and CDR2 is SQSDAQ in the germline V gene. The V gene lost 8 bases and the J gene lost 0 bases, with 11 bases spanning the gap. The CDR3 runs 15 residues.

The chain carries TRBV6-1 and TRBJ2-7, with 9 bases lining up with TRBD1. The CDR3 loop spans 12 amino acids. The J segment lost 3 bases and the V segment lost 8 bases, leaving 2 bases of the junction unmatched. CDR1 and CDR2 from the germline V gene are MNHNS and SASEGT. The CDR3 nucleotides are TGTGCCAGCGACAGGGGGGGCTACGAGCAGTACTTC. Translating it yields CASDRGGYEQYF.

Here the CDR3 DNA reads TGTGCCAGCAGCCTAGAGGGACTAGCGGGGGCGATTACCTACAATGAGCAGTTCTTC. Residues: CASSLEGLAGAITYNEQFF. The chain links TRBV9 to TRBJ2-1; 14 positions agree with TRBD2. CDR1 is SGDLS and CDR2 is YYNGEE in the germline V gene. Trimming removed 4 bases from V and 2 bases from J; junction bases left unmatched: 11. CDR3 length: 19 amino acids.

The chain employs TRBV2 and TRBJ2-3, with no clear D. V lost 4 bases and J lost 2, with 1 base in between. The CDR3 has 11 residues. Germline CDR1 is SNHLY and CDR2 is FYNNEI. In DNA, the CDR3 is TGTGCCAGCAGTGCCACAGATACGCAGTATTTT. It encodes CASSATDTQYF.

The gene calls are TRBV6-5 and TRBJ1-5; 8 bases map to TRBD1. Germline CDR1 is MNHEY and CDR2 is SVGAGI. The CDR3 covers 15 residues. Trimming at V came to 6 bases and at J to 2 bases, leaving 6 bases not matched to a gene. CDR3 amino acids: CASRSGQGGNQPQHF. The DNA of the CDR3 is TGTGCCAGCAGAAGCGGACAGGGCGGCAATCAGCCCCAGCATTTT.

The CDR3 sequence is CASNGFQTGRAEKLFF. For the CDR3, the DNA is TGTGCCAGCAATGGCTTCCAGACAGGGCGGGCCGAAAAACTGTTTTTT. This chain joins TRBV2 and TRBJ1-4; 7 bases map to TRBD1. The CDR3 is made up of 16 amino acids. Germline V CDR1 and CDR2: SNHLY, FYNNEI. V was pared by 7 bases and J by 8 bases, with 16 bases of the junction left unmatched.

The V and J genes are TRBV19 and TRBJ1-5; TRBD1 aligns across 10 bases. The CDR3 runs to 16 residues. Germline CDR1 and CDR2: LNHDA and SQIVND (reference sequence). Trimming cost V 10 bases and J 3 bases; bases outside gene matches: 12. The CDR3, as DNA: TGTGCCACAGGGGGGGACAGGGGTATGATCAATCAGCCCCAGCATTTT. Protein product: CATGGDRGMINQPQHF.

V and J are TRBV19 and TRBJ1-1; D possibly corresponds to TRBD1 (6 bases). CDR3 size: 14 residues. Trimming stripped 1 base from V and 4 bases from J, with 10 bases between. Germline loops: CDR1 LNHDA, CDR2 SQIVND (reference sequence). This CDR3 is CASSIVPQGTEAFF. The DNA for the CDR3 is TGTGCCAGTAGTATAGTGCCACAGGGCACTGAAGCTTTCTTT.